A single sample is the source of the 15 T cell receptor beta chains below, sequenced in a study of T cell responses to AZD1222 COVID-19 vaccine. Repertoires were generated with immunoSEQ multiplex PCR, while TCRdb's copy carries only in-frame clones and drops some. The table includes tens of thousands of clones, approximately 87% detected once. The material was peripheral blood, obtained 28 days after the second AZD1222 dose. The source is an adult who received the AZD1222 COVID-19 vaccine.

This chain connects TRBV5-6 to TRBJ1-1, with D unclear. V was pared by 2 bases and J by 4 bases, with 6 bases between. The CDR3 totals 12 residues. Per germline, CDR1 SGHDT and CDR2 YYEEEE. CDR3 sequence reads: CASSFLSTEAFF. For the CDR3, the DNA is TGTGCCAGCAGCTTTTTAAGCACTGAAGCTTTCTTT. Using reference TRBV5-6 and TRBJ1-1 for the parts outside the CDR3, the full variable domain is DAGVTQSPTHLIKTRGQQVTLRCSPKSGHDTVSWYQQALGQGPQFIFQYYEEEERQRGNFPDRFSGHQFPNYSSELNVNALLLGDSALYLCASSFLSTEAFFGQGTRLTVV.

This sequence joins TRBV19 and TRBJ1-1; perhaps TRBD1 as D (6 bases). The V end lost 3 bases, the J end lost 11 bases, and 16 bases lay between the germline ends. The CDR3 is 13 amino acids. CDR1 is LNHDA, CDR2 SQIVND, per germline (reference sequence). Here the CDR3 DNA reads TGTGCCAGTAGTATTACCCCGGGACAACTCGCTTTCTTT. It specifies CASSITPGQLAFF.

This chain connects TRBV28 to TRBJ1-4; TRBD1 is a possible D gene (6 bases). The V end was cut by 2 bases, the J end by 4 bases, with 14 bases between. The CDR3 has 16 amino acids. Per germline, CDR1 MDHEN and CDR2 SYDVKM. CDR3 region: CASSLPTTGLNEKLFF. CDR3 DNA sequence: TGTGCCAGCAGTTTACCAACGACAGGTCTTAATGAAAAACTGTTTTTT.

The chain is built from TRBV6-2 or TRBV6-3 and TRBJ2-1; 7 bases agree with TRBD2. V shed 5 bases and J 6 bases; nucleotides not matched to a gene: 13. CDR1 and CDR2 (germline): MNHEY, SVGEGT. The CDR3 is 16 amino acids. The CDR3 bases are TGTGCCAGCAGTCCGCTGGGGGACTACCTCCTCAATGAGCAGTTCTTC. Translation gives CASSPLGDYLLNEQFF.

The rearrangement links TRBV3-1 (or the pseudogene TRBV3-2) to TRBJ2-3, with TRBD2 as a possible D gene (5 bases). V shed 8 bases and J shed 3 bases, with 18 bases lying between them. Germline values: CDR1 LGHDT, CDR2 YNNKEL (reference sequence). The CDR3 is 15 amino acids. CDR3 coding DNA: TGTGCCAGCGGTTTGAATTTTGGCGGGACAGATACGCAGTATTTT. This translates into CASGLNFGGTDTQYF.

This clone was picked up one time. Other nucleotide sequences in the sample specify the same CDR3. The chain combines TRBV5-1 with TRBJ2-7; D possibly corresponds to TRBD1 (6 bases). The CDR3 has 13 amino acids. CDR1 and CDR2 from the germline V gene are SGHRS and YFSETQ. The V and J ends lost 4 bases and 1 base respectively, with 9 bases between them. This CDR3 is CASSGTGSYEQYF. The CDR3 DNA follows: TGCGCCAGCAGCGGAACAGGGTCCTACGAGCAGTACTTC.

This clone was counted between two and nine times. V and J are TRBV5-4 and TRBJ1-2; 8 bases map to TRBD1. Germline CDR1 is SGHNT and CDR2 is YYREEE (reference sequence). J was trimmed by 5 bases and V by 6 bases; bases with no gene match: 12. The CDR3 loop spans 15 amino acids. The CDR3 region has the DNA TGTGCCAGCATCCCCGGGGGACAGGCTACATATGGCTACACCTTC. It yields the protein CASIPGGQATYGYTF.

This chain joins TRBV24-1 and TRBJ2-5; D is unresolved. Germline CDR1 KGHDR, CDR2 SFDVKD. V gave up 2 bases and J gave up 5 bases, with 8 bases separating them. The CDR3 is 13 amino acids. CDR3 sequence (DNA): TGTGCCACCAGTGATTCCCCGGTGGAGACCCAGTACTTC. It is translated as CATSDSPVETQYF.

The chain couples TRBV6-5 to TRBJ2-2; D is ambiguous. Trimming left V 0 bases short and J 6 bases short, with 8 bases between. Looked up from germline, CDR1 is MNHEY and CDR2 is SVGAGI. This CDR3 spans 14 amino acids. DNA for the CDR3: TGTGCCAGCAGTTACTCCGGTTTGGCCGGGGAGCTGTTTTTT. It yields the protein CASSYSGLAGELFF.

The CDR3 DNA follows: TGTGCCAGTAGTATAGTGGGGAGCACAGATACGCAGTATTTT. Protein: CASSIVGSTDTQYF. The chain joins TRBV19 to TRBJ2-3; the D is unclear. The CDR3 loop spans 14 amino acids. The germline gives CDR1 LNHDA, CDR2 SQIVND (reference sequence). Trimming removed 1 base at V and 0 bases at J, with 5 bases between.

The chain links TRBV5-1 to TRBJ2-5; 9 positions match TRBD1. Germline-derived CDR1 and CDR2 are SGHRS and YFSETQ. The CDR3 has 13 residues. J gave up 4 bases and V 4 bases, and 2 bases lay outside the gene matches. The CDR3 region has the DNA TGCGCCAGCAGCCCGGACAGGGGAGAGACCCAGTACTTC. Translated: CASSPDRGETQYF.

The chain is built from TRBV5-1 and TRBJ2-1, with D maybe TRBD2 (6 bases). Deletions cut 0 bases from V and 0 bases from J, with 10 bases between. CDR1 SGHRS and CDR2 YFSETQ come from the germline V gene. CDR3 length: 16 amino acids. The CDR3 sequence: CASSLVADLSYNEQFF. DNA of the CDR3: TGCGCCAGCAGCTTGGTAGCGGATCTCTCCTACAATGAGCAGTTCTTC.

J is TRBJ2-3 and V is TRBV6-6; D is possibly TRBD2 (7 bases). V was shortened by 2 bases and J by 6 bases, with 18 bases between the two germline ends. The CDR3 loop spans 16 amino acids. Germline V gives CDR1 MNHNY, CDR2 SVGAGI (reference sequence). The CDR3: CASSYPPGGIPDTQYF. CDR3 nucleotides: TGTGCCAGCAGTTACCCCCCGGGGGGCATTCCGGATACGCAGTATTTT.

The chain is built from TRBV2 and TRBJ2-1, with D unclear. The CDR3 runs to 11 residues. V lost 10 bases to trimming and J lost 5 bases, with 9 bases between them. Germline V CDR1 and CDR2: SNHLY, FYNNEI. CDR3 DNA: TGTGCCACCCATGACAACAATGAGCAGTTCTTC. It specifies CATHDNNEQFF.

This chain connects TRBV7-2 to TRBJ1-1, with no clear D. Germline V gene sequence: CDR1 SGHTA, CDR2 FQGNSA. This CDR3 has 14 residues. V dropped 2 bases and J dropped 5 bases, with 12 bases sitting between them. This CDR3 reads CASSLQAGRTEAFF. The CDR3 nucleotides read TGTGCCAGCAGCTTACAGGCTGGCCGGACTGAAGCTTTCTTT. Full variable domain (remainder filled in from reference TRBV7-2 and TRBJ1-1): GAGVSQSPSNKVTEKGKDVELRCDPISGHTALYWYRQSLGQGLEFLIYFQGNSAPDKSGLPSDRFSAERTGGSVSTLTIQRTQQEDSAVYLCASSLQAGRTEAFFGQGTRLTVV.